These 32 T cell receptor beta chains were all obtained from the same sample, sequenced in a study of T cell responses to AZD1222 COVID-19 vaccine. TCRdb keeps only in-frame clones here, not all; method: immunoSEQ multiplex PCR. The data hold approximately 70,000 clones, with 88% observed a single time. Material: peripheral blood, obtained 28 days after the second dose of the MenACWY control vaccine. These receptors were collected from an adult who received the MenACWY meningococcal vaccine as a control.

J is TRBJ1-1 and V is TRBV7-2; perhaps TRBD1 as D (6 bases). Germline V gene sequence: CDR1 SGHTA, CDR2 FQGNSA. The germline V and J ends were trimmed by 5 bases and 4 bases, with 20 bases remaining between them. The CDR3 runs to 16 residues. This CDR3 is CASSPGSGVLGTEAFF. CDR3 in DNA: TGTGCCAGCAGCCCAGGCTCAGGGGTATTGGGCACTGAAGCTTTCTTT.

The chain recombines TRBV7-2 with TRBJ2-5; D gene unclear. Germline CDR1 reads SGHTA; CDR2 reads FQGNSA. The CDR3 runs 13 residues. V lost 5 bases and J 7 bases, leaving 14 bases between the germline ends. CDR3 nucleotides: TGTGCCAGCAGCATGAGTACTGACGGGACCCAGTACTTC. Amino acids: CASSMSTDGTQYF. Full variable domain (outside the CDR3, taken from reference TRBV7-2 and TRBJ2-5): GAGVSQSPSNKVTEKGKDVELRCDPISGHTALYWYRQSLGQGLEFLIYFQGNSAPDKSGLPSDRFSAERTGGSVSTLTIQRTQQEDSAVYLCASSMSTDGTQYFGPGTRLLVL.

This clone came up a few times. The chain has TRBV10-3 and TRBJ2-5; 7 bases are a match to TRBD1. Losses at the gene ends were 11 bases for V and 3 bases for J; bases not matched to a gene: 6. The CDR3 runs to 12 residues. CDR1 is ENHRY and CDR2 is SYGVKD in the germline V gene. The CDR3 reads CASATGEETQYF. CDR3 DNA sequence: TGTGCCTCCGCAACAGGGGAAGAGACCCAGTACTTC.

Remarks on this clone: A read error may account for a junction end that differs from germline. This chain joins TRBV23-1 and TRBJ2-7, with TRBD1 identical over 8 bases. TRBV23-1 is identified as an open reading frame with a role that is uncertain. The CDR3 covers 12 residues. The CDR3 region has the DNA TGCGCCAGCAGTCGCTCCGGCGGGACAGGTCTCTTC. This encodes CASSRSGGTGLF.

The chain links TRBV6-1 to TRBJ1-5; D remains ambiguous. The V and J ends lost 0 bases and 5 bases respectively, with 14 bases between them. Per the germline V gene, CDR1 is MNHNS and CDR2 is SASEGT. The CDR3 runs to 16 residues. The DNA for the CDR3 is TGTGCCAGCAGTGAAGCTTTAGCGGGCAGCCATCAGCCCCAGCATTTT. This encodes CASSEALAGSHQPQHF.

This chain's CDR3 is CASSFLPYGYTF. The CDR3 nucleotides read TGTGCCAGCAGTTTTCTCCCCTATGGCTACACCTTC. The V and J genes are TRBV28 and TRBJ1-2; the D is unclear. Germline V CDR1 and CDR2: MDHEN, SYDVKM. The CDR3 spans 12 residues. V was trimmed by 3 bases and J by 4 bases, leaving 6 bases between them.

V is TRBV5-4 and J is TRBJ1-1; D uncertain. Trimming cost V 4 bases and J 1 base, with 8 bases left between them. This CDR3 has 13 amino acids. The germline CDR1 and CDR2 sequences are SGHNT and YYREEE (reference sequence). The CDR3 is CASSTRQNTEAFF. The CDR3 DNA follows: TGTGCCAGCAGCACCCGACAGAACACTGAAGCTTTCTTT.

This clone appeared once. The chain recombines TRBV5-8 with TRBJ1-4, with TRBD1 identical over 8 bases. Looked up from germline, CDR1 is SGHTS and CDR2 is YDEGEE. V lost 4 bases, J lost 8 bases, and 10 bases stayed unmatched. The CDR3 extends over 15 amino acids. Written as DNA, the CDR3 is TGTGCCAGCAGCATCGGACAGGGCCGCGGGGAAAAACTGTTTTTT. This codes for CASSIGQGRGEKLFF.

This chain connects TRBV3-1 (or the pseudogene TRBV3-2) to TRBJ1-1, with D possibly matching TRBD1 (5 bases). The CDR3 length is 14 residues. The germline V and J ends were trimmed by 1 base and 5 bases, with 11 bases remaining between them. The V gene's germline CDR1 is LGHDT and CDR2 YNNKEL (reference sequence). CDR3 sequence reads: CASSQARVGTEAFF. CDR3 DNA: TGTGCCAGCAGCCAAGCCAGGGTGGGTACTGAAGCTTTCTTT.

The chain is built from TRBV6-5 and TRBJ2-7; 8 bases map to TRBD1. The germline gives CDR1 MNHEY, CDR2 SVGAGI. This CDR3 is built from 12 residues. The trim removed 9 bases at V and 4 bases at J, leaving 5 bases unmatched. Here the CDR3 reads CASGTGLYEQYF. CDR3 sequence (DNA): TGTGCCAGTGGGACAGGATTGTACGAGCAGTACTTC.

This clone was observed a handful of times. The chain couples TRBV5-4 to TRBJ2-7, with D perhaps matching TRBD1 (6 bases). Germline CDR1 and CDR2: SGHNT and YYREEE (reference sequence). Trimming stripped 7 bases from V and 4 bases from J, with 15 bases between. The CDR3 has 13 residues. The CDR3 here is CASGDTGKYEQYF. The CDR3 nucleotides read TGTGCCAGCGGGGACACAGGGAAATACGAGCAGTACTTC. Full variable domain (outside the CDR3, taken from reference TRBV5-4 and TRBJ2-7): ETGVTQSPTHLIKTRGQQVTLRCSSQSGHNTVSWYQQALGQGPQFIFQYYREEENGRGNFPPRFSGLQFPNYSSELNVNALELDDSALYLCASGDTGKYEQYFGPGTRLTVT.

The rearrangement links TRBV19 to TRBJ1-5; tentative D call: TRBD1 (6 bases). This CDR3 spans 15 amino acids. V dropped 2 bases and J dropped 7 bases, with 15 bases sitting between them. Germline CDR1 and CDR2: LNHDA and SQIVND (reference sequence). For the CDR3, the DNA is TGTGCCAGTAGTATAATAACAGGGATGAGGCAGCCCCAGCATTTT. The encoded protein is CASSIITGMRQPQHF.

In DNA, the CDR3 is TGTGCCAGCAGCGAGGCCTCTGGGGGGCCTCTTGGCTACACCTTC. Translating gives CASSEASGGPLGYTF. The chain has TRBV9 and TRBJ1-2, with a possible D match to TRBD1 (6 bases). Germline CDR1 SGDLS, CDR2 YYNGEE. V lost 3 bases and J lost 7, with 19 bases in between. The CDR3 has 15 residues.

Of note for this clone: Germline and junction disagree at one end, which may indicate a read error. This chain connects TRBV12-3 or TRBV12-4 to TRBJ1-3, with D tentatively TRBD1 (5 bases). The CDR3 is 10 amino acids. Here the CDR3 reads CASSPGHPQF. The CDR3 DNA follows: TGTGCCAGCAGTCCCGGACATCCACAGTTT.

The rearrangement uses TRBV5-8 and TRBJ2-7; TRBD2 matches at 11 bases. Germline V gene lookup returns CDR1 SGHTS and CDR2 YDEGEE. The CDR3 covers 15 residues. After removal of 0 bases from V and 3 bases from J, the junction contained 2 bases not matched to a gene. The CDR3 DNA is TGTGCCAGCAGCTTGGCTAGCGGGAGGAGCTACGAGCAGTACTTC. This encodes CASSLASGRSYEQYF.

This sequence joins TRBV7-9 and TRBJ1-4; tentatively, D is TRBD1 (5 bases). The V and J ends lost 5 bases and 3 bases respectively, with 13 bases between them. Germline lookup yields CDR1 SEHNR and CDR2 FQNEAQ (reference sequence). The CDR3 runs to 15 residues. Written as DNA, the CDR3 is TGTGCCAGCAGCGCCGACAGTTCAGCTAATGAAAAACTGTTTTTT. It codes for CASSADSSANEKLFF.

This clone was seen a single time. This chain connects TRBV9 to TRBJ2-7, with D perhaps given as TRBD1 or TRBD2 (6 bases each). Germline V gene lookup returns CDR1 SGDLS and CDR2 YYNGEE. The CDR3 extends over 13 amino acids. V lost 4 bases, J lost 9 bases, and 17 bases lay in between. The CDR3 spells CASSPGEGGWQYF. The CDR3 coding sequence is TGTGCCAGCAGCCCGGGTGAGGGGGGCTGGCAGTACTTC.

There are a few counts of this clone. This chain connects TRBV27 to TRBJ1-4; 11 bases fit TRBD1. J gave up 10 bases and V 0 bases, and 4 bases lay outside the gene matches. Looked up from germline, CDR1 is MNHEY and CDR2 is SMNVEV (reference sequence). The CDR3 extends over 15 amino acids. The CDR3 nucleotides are TGTGCCAGCAGTTTATCTCCGGGACAGGGGGGAAAACTGTTTTTT. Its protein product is CASSLSPGQGGKLFF. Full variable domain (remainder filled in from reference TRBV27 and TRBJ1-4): EAQVTQNPRYLITVTGKKLTVTCSQNMNHEYMSWYRQDPGLGLRQIYYSMNVEVTDKGDVPEGYKVSRKEKRNFPLILESPSPNQTSLYFCASSLSPGQGGKLFFGSGTQLSVL.

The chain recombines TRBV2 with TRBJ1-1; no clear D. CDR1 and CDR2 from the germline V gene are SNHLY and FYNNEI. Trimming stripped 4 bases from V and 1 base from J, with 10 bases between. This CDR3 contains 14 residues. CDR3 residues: CASSVLPANTEAFF. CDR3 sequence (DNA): TGTGCCAGCAGTGTCCTCCCGGCGAACACTGAAGCTTTCTTT.

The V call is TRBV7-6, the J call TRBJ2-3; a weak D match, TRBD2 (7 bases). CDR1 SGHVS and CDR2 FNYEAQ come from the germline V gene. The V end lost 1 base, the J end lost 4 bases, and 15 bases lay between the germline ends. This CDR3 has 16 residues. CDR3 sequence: CASSLGRGPYADTQYF. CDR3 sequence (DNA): TGTGCCAGCAGCTTAGGGCGGGGGCCTTATGCAGATACGCAGTATTTT.

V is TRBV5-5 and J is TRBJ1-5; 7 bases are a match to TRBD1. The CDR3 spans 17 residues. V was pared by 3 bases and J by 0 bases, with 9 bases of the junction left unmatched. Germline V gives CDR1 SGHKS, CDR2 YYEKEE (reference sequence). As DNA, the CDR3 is TGTGCCAGCAGCTCACATCCAGACAGGGTTAGCAATCAGCCCCAGCATTTT. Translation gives CASSSHPDRVSNQPQHF.

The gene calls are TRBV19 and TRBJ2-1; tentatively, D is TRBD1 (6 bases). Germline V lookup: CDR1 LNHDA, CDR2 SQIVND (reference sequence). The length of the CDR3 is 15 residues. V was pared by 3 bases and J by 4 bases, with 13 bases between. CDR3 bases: TGTGCCAGTAGTATTGAGGCAGGGGTTTACAATGAGCAGTTCTTC. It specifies CASSIEAGVYNEQFF.

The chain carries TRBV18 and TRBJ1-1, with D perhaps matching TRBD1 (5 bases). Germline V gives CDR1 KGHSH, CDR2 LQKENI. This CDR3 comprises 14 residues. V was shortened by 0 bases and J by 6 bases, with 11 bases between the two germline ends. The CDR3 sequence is CASSPPGANSEAFF. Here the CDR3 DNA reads TGTGCCAGCTCACCACCAGGGGCCAACTCTGAAGCTTTCTTT.

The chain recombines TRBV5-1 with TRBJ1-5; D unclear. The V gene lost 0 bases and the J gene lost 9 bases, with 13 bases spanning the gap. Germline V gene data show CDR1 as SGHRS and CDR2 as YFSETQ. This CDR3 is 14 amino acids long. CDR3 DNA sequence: TGCGCCAGCAGCTTGGGGGCAGTCGAGGGGCCCCAGCATTTT. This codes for CASSLGAVEGPQHF.

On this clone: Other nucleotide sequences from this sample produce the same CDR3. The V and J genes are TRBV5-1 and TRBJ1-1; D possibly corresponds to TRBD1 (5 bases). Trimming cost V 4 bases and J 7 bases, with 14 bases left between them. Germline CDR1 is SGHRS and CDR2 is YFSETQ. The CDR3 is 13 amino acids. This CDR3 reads CASSLRGGVEAFF. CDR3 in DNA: TGCGCCAGCAGCCTGAGGGGCGGCGTTGAAGCTTTCTTT.

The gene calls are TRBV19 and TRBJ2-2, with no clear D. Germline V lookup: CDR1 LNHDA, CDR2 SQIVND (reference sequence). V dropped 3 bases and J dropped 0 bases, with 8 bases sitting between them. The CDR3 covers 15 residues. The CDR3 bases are TGTGCCAGTAGTATGGAGACAACGAACACCGGGGAGCTGTTTTTT. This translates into CASSMETTNTGELFF.

The CDR3 reads CASLRERREAFF. The CDR3 DNA reads as TGTGCCAGCCTCCGGGAGAGGAGGGAAGCTTTCTTT. J is TRBJ1-1 and V is TRBV28; D gene uncertain. Looked up from germline, CDR1 is MDHEN and CDR2 is SYDVKM. Trimming cost V 8 bases and J 8 bases, with 15 bases left between them. CDR3 size: 12 residues. The whole variable domain, remainder taken from reference TRBV28 and TRBJ1-1, is DVKVTQSSRYLVKRTGEKVFLECVQDMDHENMFWYRQDPGLGLRLIYFSYDVKMKEKGDIPEGYSVSREKKERFSLILESASTNQTSMYLCASLRERREAFFGQGTRLTVV.

CDR3 amino acids: CASNLRRGSGNTIYF. As DNA, the CDR3 is TGTGCCAGCAATTTAAGGAGGGGCTCTGGAAACACCATATATTTT. This chain connects TRBV6-6 to TRBJ1-3; possibly TRBD1 for D (5 bases). V lost 7 bases to trimming and J lost 0 bases, with 13 bases between them. The CDR3 runs 15 residues. The germline gives CDR1 MNHNY, CDR2 SVGAGI (reference sequence).

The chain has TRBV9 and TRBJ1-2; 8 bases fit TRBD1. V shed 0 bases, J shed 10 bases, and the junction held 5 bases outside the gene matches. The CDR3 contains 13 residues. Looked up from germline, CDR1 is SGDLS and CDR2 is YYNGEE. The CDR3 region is CASSVGAGGNYTF. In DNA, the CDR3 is TGTGCCAGCAGCGTAGGGGCAGGGGGCAACTACACCTTC.

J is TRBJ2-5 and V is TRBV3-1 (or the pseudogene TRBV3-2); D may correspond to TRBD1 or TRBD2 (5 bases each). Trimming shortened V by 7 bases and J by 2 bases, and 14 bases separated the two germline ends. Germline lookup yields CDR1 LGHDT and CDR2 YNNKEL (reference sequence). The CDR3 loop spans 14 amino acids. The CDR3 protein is CASNHGTEQETQYF. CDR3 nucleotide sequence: TGTGCCAGCAACCACGGGACGGAACAAGAGACCCAGTACTTC.

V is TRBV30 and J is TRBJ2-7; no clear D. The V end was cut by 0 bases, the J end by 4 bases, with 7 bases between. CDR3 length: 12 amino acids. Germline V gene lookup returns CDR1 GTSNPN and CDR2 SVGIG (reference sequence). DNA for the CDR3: TGTGCCTGGAGTGTAACGGGTTACGAGCAGTACTTC. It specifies CAWSVTGYEQYF.

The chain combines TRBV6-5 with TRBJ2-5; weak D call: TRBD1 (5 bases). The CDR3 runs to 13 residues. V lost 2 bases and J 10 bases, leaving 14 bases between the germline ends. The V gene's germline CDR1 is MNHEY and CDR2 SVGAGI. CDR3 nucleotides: TGTGCCAGCAGTTACGGGTCCAGGGCGAGCCAGTACTTC. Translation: CASSYGSRASQYF.